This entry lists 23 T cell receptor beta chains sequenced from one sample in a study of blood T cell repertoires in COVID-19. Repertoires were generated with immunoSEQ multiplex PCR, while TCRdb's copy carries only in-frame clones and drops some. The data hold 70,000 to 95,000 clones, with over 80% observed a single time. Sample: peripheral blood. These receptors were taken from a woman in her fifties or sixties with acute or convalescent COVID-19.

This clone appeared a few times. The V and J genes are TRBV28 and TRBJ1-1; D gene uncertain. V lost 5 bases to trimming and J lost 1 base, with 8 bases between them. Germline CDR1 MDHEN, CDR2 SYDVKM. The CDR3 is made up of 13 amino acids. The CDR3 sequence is CASSTPGNTEAFF. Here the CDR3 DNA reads TGTGCCAGCAGTACCCCAGGGAACACTGAAGCTTTCTTT.

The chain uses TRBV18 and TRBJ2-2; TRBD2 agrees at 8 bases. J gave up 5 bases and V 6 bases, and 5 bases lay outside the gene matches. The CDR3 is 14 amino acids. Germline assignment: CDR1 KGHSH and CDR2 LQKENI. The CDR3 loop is CASSLVAGTGELFF. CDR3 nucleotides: TGTGCCAGCTCCCTCGTAGCGGGAACCGGGGAGCTGTTTTTT.

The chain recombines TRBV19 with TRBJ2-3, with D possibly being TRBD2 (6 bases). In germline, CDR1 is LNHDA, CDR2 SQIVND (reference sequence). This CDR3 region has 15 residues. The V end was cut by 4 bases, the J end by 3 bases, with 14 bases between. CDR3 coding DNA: TGTGCCAGTAGTAAAAGCGGGTCCCGGACAGATACGCAGTATTTT. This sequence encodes CASSKSGSRTDTQYF.

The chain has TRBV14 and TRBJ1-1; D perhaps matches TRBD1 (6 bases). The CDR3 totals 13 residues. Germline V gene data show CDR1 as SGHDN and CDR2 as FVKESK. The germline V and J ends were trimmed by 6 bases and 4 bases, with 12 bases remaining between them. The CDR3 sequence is CASRSQGITEAFF. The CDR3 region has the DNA TGTGCCAGCAGGTCACAGGGAATCACTGAAGCTTTCTTT. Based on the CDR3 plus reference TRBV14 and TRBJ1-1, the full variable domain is EAGVTQFPSHSVIEKGQTVTLRCDPISGHDNLYWYRRVMGKEIKFLLHFVKESKQDESGMPNNRFLAERTGGTYSTLKVQPAELEDSGVYFCASRSQGITEAFFGQGTRLTVV.

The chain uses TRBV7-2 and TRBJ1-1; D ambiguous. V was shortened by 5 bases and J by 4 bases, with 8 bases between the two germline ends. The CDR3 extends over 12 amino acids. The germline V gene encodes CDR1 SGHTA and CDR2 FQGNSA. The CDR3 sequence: CASSPFSTEAFF. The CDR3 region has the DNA TGTGCCAGCAGCCCGTTTAGCACTGAAGCTTTCTTT. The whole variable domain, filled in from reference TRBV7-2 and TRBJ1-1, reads GAGVSQSPSNKVTEKGKDVELRCDPISGHTALYWYRQSLGQGLEFLIYFQGNSAPDKSGLPSDRFSAERTGGSVSTLTIQRTQQEDSAVYLCASSPFSTEAFFGQGTRLTVV.

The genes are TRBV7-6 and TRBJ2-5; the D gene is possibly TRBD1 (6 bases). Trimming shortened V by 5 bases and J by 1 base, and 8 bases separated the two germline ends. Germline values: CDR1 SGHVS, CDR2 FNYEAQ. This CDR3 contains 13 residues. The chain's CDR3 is CASSRDIQETQYF. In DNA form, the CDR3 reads TGTGCCAGCAGCCGGGACATCCAAGAGACCCAGTACTTC.

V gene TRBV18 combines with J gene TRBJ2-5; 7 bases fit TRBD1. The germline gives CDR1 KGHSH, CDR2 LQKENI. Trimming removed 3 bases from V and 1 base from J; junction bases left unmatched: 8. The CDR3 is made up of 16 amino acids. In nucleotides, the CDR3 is TGTGCCAGCTCACCGCGGCAGGGGGTTGGCCAAGAGACCCAGTACTTC. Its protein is CASSPRQGVGQETQYF.

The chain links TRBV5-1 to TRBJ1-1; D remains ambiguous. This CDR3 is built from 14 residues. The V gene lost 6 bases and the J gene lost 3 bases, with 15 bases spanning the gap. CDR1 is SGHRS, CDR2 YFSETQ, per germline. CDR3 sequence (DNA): TGCGCCAGCAACCCTTATAACGGGGACACTGAAGCTTTCTTT. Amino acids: CASNPYNGDTEAFF. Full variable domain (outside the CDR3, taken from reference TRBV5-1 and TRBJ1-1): KAGVTQTPRYLIKTRGQQVTLSCSPISGHRSVSWYQQTPGQGLQFLFEYFSETQRNKGNFPGRFSGRQFSNSRSEMNVSTLELGDSALYLCASNPYNGDTEAFFGQGTRLTVV.

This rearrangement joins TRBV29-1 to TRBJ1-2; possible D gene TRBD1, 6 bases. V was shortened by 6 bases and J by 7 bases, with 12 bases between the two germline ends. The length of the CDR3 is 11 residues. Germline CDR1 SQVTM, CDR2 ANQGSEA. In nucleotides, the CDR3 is TGCAGCGTCGTACAGGGCGGTGGCTACACCTTC. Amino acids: CSVVQGGGYTF.

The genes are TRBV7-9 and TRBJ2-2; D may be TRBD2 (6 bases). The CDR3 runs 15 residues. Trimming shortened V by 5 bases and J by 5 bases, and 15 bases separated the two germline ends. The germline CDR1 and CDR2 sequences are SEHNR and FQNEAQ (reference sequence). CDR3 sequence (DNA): TGTGCCAGCAGCCGCTGGGGAGGCGGGACCGGGGAGCTGTTTTTT. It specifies CASSRWGGGTGELFF.

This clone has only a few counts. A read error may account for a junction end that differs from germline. DNA of the CDR3: TGTGCCAGCAGCTCACAGGGTAGCTCCTACGATCAGTACTTC. Its translation is CASSSQGSSYDQYF. The chain joins TRBV5-4 to TRBJ2-7; a possible D gene is TRBD1 (6 bases). This CDR3 has 14 residues. CDR1 SGHNT and CDR2 YYREEE come from the germline V gene (reference sequence).

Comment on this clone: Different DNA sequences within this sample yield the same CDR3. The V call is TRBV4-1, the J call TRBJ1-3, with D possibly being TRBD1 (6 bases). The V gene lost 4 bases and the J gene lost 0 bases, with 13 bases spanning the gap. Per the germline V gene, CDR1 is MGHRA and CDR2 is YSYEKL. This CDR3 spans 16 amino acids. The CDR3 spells CASSLEGDLSGNTIYF. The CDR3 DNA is TGCGCCAGCAGCCTCGAGGGGGATCTCTCTGGAAACACCATATATTTT.

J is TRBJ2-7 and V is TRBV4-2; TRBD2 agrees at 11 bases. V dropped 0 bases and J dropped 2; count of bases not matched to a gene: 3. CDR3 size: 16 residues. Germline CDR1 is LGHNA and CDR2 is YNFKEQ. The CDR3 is CASSQEPSGGTYEQYF. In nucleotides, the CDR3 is TGTGCCAGCAGCCAAGAACCTAGCGGGGGGACCTACGAGCAGTACTTC.

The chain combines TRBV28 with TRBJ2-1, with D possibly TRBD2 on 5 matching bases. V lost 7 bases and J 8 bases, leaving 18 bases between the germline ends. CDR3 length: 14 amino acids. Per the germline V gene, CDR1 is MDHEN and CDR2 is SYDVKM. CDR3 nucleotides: TGTGCCAGCACCGCTGCGGACTTGTCGCATGAGCAGTTCTTC. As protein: CASTAADLSHEQFF.

DNA of the CDR3: TGTGCCAGCAGTGAACCCCGAACGGGTGGCACTGAAGCTTTCTTT. It is translated as CASSEPRTGGTEAFF. The J gene is TRBJ1-1, the V gene TRBV6-1, with no clear D. With 2 bases removed from V and 4 bases from J, the gap between germline ends came to 14 bases. This CDR3 has 15 amino acids. Germline V gene sequence: CDR1 MNHNS, CDR2 SASEGT.

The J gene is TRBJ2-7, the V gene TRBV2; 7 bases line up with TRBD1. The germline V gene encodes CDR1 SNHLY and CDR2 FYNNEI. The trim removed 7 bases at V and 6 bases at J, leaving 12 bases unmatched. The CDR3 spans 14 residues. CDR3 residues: CASKRTGKGSEQYF. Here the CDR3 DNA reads TGTGCCAGCAAACGGACAGGCAAGGGATCCGAGCAGTACTTC.

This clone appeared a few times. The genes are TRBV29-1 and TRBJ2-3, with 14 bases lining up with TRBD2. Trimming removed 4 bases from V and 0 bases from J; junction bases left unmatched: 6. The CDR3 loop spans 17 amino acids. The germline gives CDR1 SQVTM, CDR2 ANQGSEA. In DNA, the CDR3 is TGCAGCGTTGTGCGACTAGCGGGGGGGCTGAGCACAGATACGCAGTATTTT. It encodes CSVVRLAGGLSTDTQYF.

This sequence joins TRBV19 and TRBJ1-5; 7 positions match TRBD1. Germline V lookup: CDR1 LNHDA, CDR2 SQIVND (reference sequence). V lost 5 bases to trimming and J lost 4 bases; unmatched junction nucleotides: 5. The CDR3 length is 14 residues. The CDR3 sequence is CASSLTGLNQPQHF. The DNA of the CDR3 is TGTGCCAGTAGTTTGACAGGGCTGAATCAGCCCCAGCATTTT.

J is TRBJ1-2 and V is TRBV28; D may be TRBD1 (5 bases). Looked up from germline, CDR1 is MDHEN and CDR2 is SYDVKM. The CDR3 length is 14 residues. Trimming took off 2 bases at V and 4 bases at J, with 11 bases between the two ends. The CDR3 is CASSLGAGGYGYTF. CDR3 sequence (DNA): TGTGCCAGCAGTTTAGGAGCCGGGGGCTATGGCTACACCTTC.

In nucleotides, the CDR3 is TGCGCCAGCAGCTTGGGTGATGAGGAGACTGAAGCTTTCTTT. Its translation is CASSLGDEETEAFF. The chain uses TRBV5-1 and TRBJ1-1; D unresolved. CDR1 and CDR2 from the germline V gene are SGHRS and YFSETQ. The CDR3 spans 14 residues. Trimming cost V 0 bases and J 5 bases, with 11 bases left between them.

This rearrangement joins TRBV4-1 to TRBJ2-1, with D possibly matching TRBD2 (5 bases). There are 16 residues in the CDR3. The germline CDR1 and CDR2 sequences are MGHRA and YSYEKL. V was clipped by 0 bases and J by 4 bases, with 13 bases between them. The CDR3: CASSQEVGTGYNEQFF. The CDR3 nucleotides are TGCGCCAGCAGCCAAGAAGTAGGCACGGGGTACAATGAGCAGTTCTTC.

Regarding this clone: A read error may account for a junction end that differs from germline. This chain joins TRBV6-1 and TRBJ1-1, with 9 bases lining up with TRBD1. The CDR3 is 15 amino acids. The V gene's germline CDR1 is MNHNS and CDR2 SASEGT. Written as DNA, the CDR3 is TGTGCCAGCAGAGAAGACAGGGGGATGAACACTGAAGCTTTCTTT. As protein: CASREDRGMNTEAFF.

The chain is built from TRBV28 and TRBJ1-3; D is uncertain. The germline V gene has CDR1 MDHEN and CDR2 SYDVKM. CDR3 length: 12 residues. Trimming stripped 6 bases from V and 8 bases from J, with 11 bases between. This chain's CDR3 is CASRSQEDTIYF. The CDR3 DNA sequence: TGTGCCAGCAGATCTCAGGAGGACACCATATATTTT.